Below, 26 T cell receptor beta chains from the same sample are listed, as sequenced in a study of early T cells in non-severe SARS-CoV-2 infection. TCRdb independently ran MiXCR on the 5' RACE reads; one entry per CDR3 protein. The profile shows approximately 65,000 distinct CDR3 sequences, over 9% of them singletons. Material for sequencing was whole blood. The receptors stem from an adult who was a healthcare worker with PCR-confirmed SARS-CoV-2 infection or an uninfected control (not recorded which).

This clonotype was detected many times. The chain is built from TRBV18 and TRBJ2-3, with TRBD1 matching 9 bases. This CDR3 spans 16 amino acids. J lost 3 bases, V lost 1 base, and 5 bases had no gene match. The germline V gene has CDR1 KGHSH and CDR2 LQKENI. CDR3 sequence reads: CASSPLVGTGTDTQYF. The CDR3 nucleotides are TGTGCCAGCTCACCACTCGTTGGGACAGGGACAGATACGCAGTATTTT. The variable domain in full, with the rest retrieved from reference TRBV18 and TRBJ2-3, is NAGVMQNPRHLVRRRGQEARLRCSPMKGHSHVYWYRQLPEEGLKFMVYLQKENIIDESGMPKERFSAEFPKEGPSILRIQQVVRGDSAAYFCASSPLVGTGTDTQYFGPGTRLTVL.

The CDR3 DNA sequence: TGTGCCAGCAGCCGCTCGACAGGGGATAATGAAAAACTGTTTTTT. Translation gives CASSRSTGDNEKLFF. This chain uses TRBV6-1 with TRBJ1-4, with 8 bases identical to TRBD1. Germline trimming cut 6 bases from V and 4 bases from J; bases unmatched to any gene: 7. CDR3 length: 15 amino acids. The germline CDR1 and CDR2 sequences are MNHNS and SASEGT.

A few counts support this clonotype. This chain joins TRBV20-1 and TRBJ1-1, with D unclear. CDR3 length equals 14 residues. Trimming removed 6 bases from V and 1 base from J, with 15 bases in between. The germline V gene has CDR1 DFQATT and CDR2 SNEGSKA (reference sequence). DNA of the CDR3: TGCAGTGCCCCTTTGGGTAGGACGAACACTGAAGCTTTCTTT. This codes for CSAPLGRTNTEAFF.

This clonotype was observed a handful of times. The rearrangement links TRBV6-4 to TRBJ2-3; 14 nucleotides match TRBD2. Germline-derived CDR1 and CDR2 are MRHNA and SNTAGT. This CDR3 comprises 16 residues. Losses at the gene ends were 0 bases for V and 4 bases for J; bases not matched to a gene: 0. The CDR3 DNA reads TGTGCCAGCAGTGACTCGACTAGCGGGGGGGCAGATACGCAGTATTTT. Translated, it gives CASSDSTSGGADTQYF.

This clonotype turned up a few times. This chain uses TRBV7-6 with TRBJ2-1, with 7 bases aligning to TRBD1. The germline V gene encodes CDR1 SGHVS and CDR2 FNYEAQ. This CDR3 has 16 residues. Trimming removed 2 bases from V and 2 bases from J; junction bases left unmatched: 6. This CDR3 is CASSLSGQGAYNEQFF. The CDR3 nucleotides read TGTGCCAGCAGCTTATCGGGCCAGGGGGCCTACAATGAGCAGTTCTTC.

Ten or more counts support this clonotype. The CDR3 loop reads CASSLGQSHSPLHF. CDR3 DNA sequence: TGTGCCAGCAGTTTGGGACAATCTCATTCACCCCTCCACTTT. The V gene is TRBV12-3 or TRBV12-4, the J gene TRBJ1-6; tentatively, D is TRBD1 (6 bases). Trimming left V 3 bases short and J 8 bases short, with 11 bases between. The CDR3 is 14 amino acids.

This clonotype was counted only a few times. The rearrangement links TRBV29-1 to TRBJ2-3; D is uncertain. Looked up from germline, CDR1 is SQVTM and CDR2 is ANQGSEA. This CDR3 comprises 13 residues. Trimming pared 8 bases from V and 1 base from J, leaving 13 bases between. The CDR3 region has the DNA TGCAGCCCCCGGTCATCGCGCACAGATACGCAGTATTTT. It codes for CSPRSSRTDTQYF.

This clonotype has at least ten counts. CDR3 in amino acids: CASSYAGQNTEAFF. The CDR3 nucleotides read TGTGCCAGCAGTTACGCGGGACAGAACACTGAAGCTTTCTTT. The V call is TRBV6-6, the J call TRBJ1-1; maybe TRBD1 (6 bases). The CDR3 length is 14 residues. The V gene lost 2 bases and the J gene lost 1 base, with 8 bases spanning the gap. Germline lookup yields CDR1 MNHNY and CDR2 SVGAGI (reference sequence).

This chain joins TRBV7-9 and TRBJ1-1, with D maybe TRBD1 (6 bases). V was pared by 2 bases and J by 3 bases, with 10 bases between. In germline, CDR1 is SEHNR, CDR2 FQNEAQ (reference sequence). This CDR3 has 14 amino acids. The CDR3 reads CASSLNSGDTEAFF. The CDR3, as DNA: TGTGCCAGCAGCTTAAATTCAGGGGACACTGAAGCTTTCTTT.

This clonotype was recorded a few times. At one of its ends the junction is not consistent with the germline gene, which may arise from a read error. The chain employs TRBV10-3 and TRBJ1-5; possible D gene TRBD1, 5 bases. The CDR3 is 14 residues long. Germline-derived CDR1 and CDR2 are ENHRY and SYGVKD. The CDR3 bases are TGTGCCAACAGTGAGCGGGGGAGCAATCAGCCCCAGCATTTT. It encodes CANSERGSNQPQHF.

This chain links TRBV20-1 with TRBJ1-1; D ambiguous. The CDR3 is 13 amino acids. Trimming stripped 3 bases from V and 6 bases from J, with 14 bases between. Per germline, CDR1 DFQATT and CDR2 SNEGSKA (reference sequence). The CDR3 nucleotides are TGCAGTGCTAGGAACCGGGCCGAGGCTGAAGCTTTCTTT. Protein product: CSARNRAEAEAFF.

This clonotype was seen more than once but under ten times. This chain joins TRBV3-1 and TRBJ2-4, with D perhaps matching TRBD1 (6 bases). CDR1 is LGHDT, CDR2 YNNKEL, per germline (reference sequence). The CDR3 totals 20 residues. Trimming cost V 4 bases and J 1 base, with 26 bases left between them. CDR3: CASSPRTGLGWGPAKNIQYF. In nucleotides, the CDR3 is TGTGCCAGCAGCCCCCGTACAGGGTTGGGTTGGGGTCCGGCCAAAAACATTCAGTACTTC.

The chain carries TRBV4-1 and TRBJ1-4, with D maybe TRBD1 (5 bases). Trimming took 4 bases from V and 0 from J, leaving 12 bases between them. CDR1 is MGHRA, CDR2 YSYEKL, per germline. The CDR3 runs 16 residues. In nucleotides, the CDR3 is TGCGCCAGCAGCCCAGGAAGGGGTGCAACTAATGAAAAACTGTTTTTT. Protein: CASSPGRGATNEKLFF.

The rearrangement joins TRBV9 to TRBJ2-2; D tentatively reads TRBD1 or TRBD2 (5 bases each). The CDR3 extends over 15 amino acids. The V end was cut by 0 bases, the J end by 6 bases, with 12 bases between. Looked up from germline, CDR1 is SGDLS and CDR2 is YYNGEE. The CDR3 nucleotides are TGTGCCAGCAGCGTAGAGTGGCGAGGGGCCGGGGAGCTGTTTTTT. Translated, it gives CASSVEWRGAGELFF.

The CDR3 nucleotides read TGCAGTGCCAAGGCCGGGACGCAGTATTTT. It yields the protein CSAKAGTQYF. The V and J genes are TRBV20-1 and TRBJ2-3; D gene ambiguous. With 6 bases removed from V and 9 bases from J, the gap between germline ends came to 10 bases. The V gene's germline CDR1 is DFQATT and CDR2 SNEGSKA (reference sequence). The CDR3 sequence is 10 residues long.

This clonotype occurred many times. The J gene is TRBJ2-1, the V gene TRBV29-1; tentatively, D is TRBD2 (7 bases). V lost 6 bases and J 5 bases, leaving 11 bases between the germline ends. The CDR3 sequence is 12 residues long. Germline loops: CDR1 SQVTM, CDR2 ANQGSEA. The CDR3 DNA follows: TGCAGCGTAGGGGGGGCTAACAATGAGCAGTTCTTC. Translating gives CSVGGANNEQFF.

The chain's CDR3 is CSASVTGTGYNEQFF. In nucleotides, the CDR3 is TGCAGTGCTAGCGTAACCGGGACAGGTTACAATGAGCAGTTCTTC. The chain recombines TRBV20-1 with TRBJ2-1; TRBD1 agrees at 8 bases. The CDR3 has 15 amino acids. Unmatched junction bases numbered 8, after V lost 3 bases and J lost 4 bases. The germline gives CDR1 DFQATT, CDR2 SNEGSKA (reference sequence).

This chain joins TRBV6-1 and TRBJ2-7; no reliable D call. The CDR3 is made up of 15 amino acids. V lost 0 bases and J 2 bases, leaving 11 bases between the germline ends. Germline assignment: CDR1 MNHNS and CDR2 SASEGT. The CDR3 is CASSEAGGGPYEQYF. The CDR3 DNA sequence: TGTGCCAGCAGTGAAGCCGGCGGCGGTCCCTACGAGCAGTACTTC.

The chain carries TRBV9 and TRBJ2-3; tentative D call: TRBD1 (5 bases). The germline V gene encodes CDR1 SGDLS and CDR2 YYNGEE. V was cut by 7 bases and J by 1 base, with 16 bases left in between. The CDR3 has 15 residues. The CDR3 DNA reads TGTGCCAGCTCAAACTGGGAACAGGGCACAGATACGCAGTATTTT. This codes for CASSNWEQGTDTQYF.

This clonotype was seen a handful of times. The V and J genes are TRBV12-3 or TRBV12-4 and TRBJ1-6, with D possibly TRBD1 on 5 matching bases. CDR3 length: 14 residues. Deletions cut 10 bases from V and 7 bases from J, with 17 bases between. CDR3 in amino acids: CATARVVGNSPLHF. CDR3 DNA: TGTGCCACAGCCAGGGTCGTTGGCAATTCACCCCTCCACTTT.

This clonotype was seen repeatedly, ten times or more. The chain has TRBV28 and TRBJ2-7; 8 bases are shared with TRBD2. Germline V gene sequence: CDR1 MDHEN, CDR2 SYDVKM. The junction had 12 bases not matched to a gene; V was cut back by 2 bases and J by 6 bases. CDR3 size: 16 residues. The CDR3 DNA reads as TGTGCCAGCAGTTTAATCGTGGGGCCCGGGAGGGGCGAGCAGTACTTC. Translating it yields CASSLIVGPGRGEQYF.

This clonotype occurred many times. This chain links TRBV7-9 with TRBJ2-7; possibly TRBD1 for D (5 bases). This CDR3 has 15 residues. With 5 bases removed from V and 2 bases from J, the gap between germline ends came to 16 bases. CDR1 is SEHNR and CDR2 is FQNEAQ in the germline V gene (reference sequence). CDR3 coding DNA: TGTGCCAGCAGCCCCCCCCGTGGACAACCCTACGAGCAGTACTTC. Translation gives CASSPPRGQPYEQYF.

With regard to this clonotype: The junction does not match germline at one end; this may be a read error. The chain has TRBV7-7 and TRBJ2-2; 13 bases map to TRBD2. The CDR3 consists of 17 residues. CDR1 is SSHAT, CDR2 FNYEAQ, per germline (reference sequence). The CDR3 spells CASSSGLAGEYTGELFF. CDR3 DNA: TGTGCTAGCAGCTCCGGACTAGCGGGGGAGTACACCGGGGAGCTGTTTTTT.

The sample holds many counts of this clonotype. This chain connects TRBV7-2 to TRBJ2-7, with 10 bases aligning to TRBD1. CDR3 length equals 16 residues. J gave up 7 bases and V 1 base, and 10 bases lay outside the gene matches. Germline CDR1 and CDR2: SGHTA and FQGNSA. CDR3 sequence: CASSLEAGTGAREQYF. CDR3 DNA: TGTGCCAGCAGCTTAGAAGCCGGGACAGGGGCGCGAGAGCAGTACTTC.

The rearrangement joins TRBV6-5 to TRBJ2-7, with 11 bases matching TRBD1. The CDR3 loop spans 14 amino acids. The germline CDR1 and CDR2 sequences are MNHEY and SVGAGI. V shed 6 bases and J 6 bases; nucleotides not matched to a gene: 7. The CDR3 loop is CASSAGTGGREQYF. CDR3 bases: TGTGCCAGCAGCGCTGGGACAGGGGGACGCGAGCAGTACTTC.

This clonotype showed up just a few times. This chain links TRBV30 with TRBJ1-2; D is perhaps TRBD1 (5 bases). This CDR3 spans 12 amino acids. CDR1 GTSNPN and CDR2 SVGIG come from the germline V gene (reference sequence). The germline V and J ends were trimmed by 4 bases and 5 bases, with 11 bases remaining between them. CDR3 nucleotides: TGTGCCTGGACCGACAGCCATTATGGCTACACCTTC. This translates into CAWTDSHYGYTF.